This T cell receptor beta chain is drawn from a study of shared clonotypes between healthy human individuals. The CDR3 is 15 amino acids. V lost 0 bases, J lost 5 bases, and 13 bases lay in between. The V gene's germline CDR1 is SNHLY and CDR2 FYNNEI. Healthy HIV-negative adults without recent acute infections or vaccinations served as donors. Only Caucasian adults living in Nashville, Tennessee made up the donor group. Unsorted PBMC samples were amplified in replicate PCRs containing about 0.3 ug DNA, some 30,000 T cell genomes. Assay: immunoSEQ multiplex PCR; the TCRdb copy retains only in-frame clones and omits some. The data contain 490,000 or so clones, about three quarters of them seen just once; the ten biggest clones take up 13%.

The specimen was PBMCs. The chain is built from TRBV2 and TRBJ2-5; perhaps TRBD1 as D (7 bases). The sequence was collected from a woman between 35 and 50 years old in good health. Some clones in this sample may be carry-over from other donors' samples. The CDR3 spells CASSEARRGRETQYF. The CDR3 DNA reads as TGTGCCAGCAGTGAAGCAAGGAGGGGGCGTGAGACCCAGTACTTC.